This is a list of T cell receptor beta chains from one sample in a study of blood T cell repertoires in COVID-19. Profiling relied on immunoSEQ multiplex PCR, and the TCRdb table lists in-frame clones only, not all of them. This sample yields 200,000 to 250,000 clones, of which approximately 84% are seen a single time; under 10% belongs to the top ten. Sequencing was done on a sample of peripheral blood. The receptors come from an elderly woman with COVID-19, enrolled during active disease. The CDR3 runs from the conserved cysteine through the conserved F or W. Fields, in order: D gene, clone size, J gene, V gene, CDR3 length, CDR3 DNA, CDR3 protein. A D gene is named only where the DNA matches it firmly. Expanded clones are given a class, and other clones once, few, many or no size at all.

NA,NA,TRBJ2-1,TRBV25-1,16,TGTGCCAGCAGTGACCGGCAGGCCTTTCCCTACAATGAGCAGTTCTTC,CASSDRQAFPYNEQFF
NA,NA,TRBJ2-3,TRBV2,12,TGTGCCAGCGGAGACCCGGCAGATACGCAGTATTTT,CASGDPADTQYF
TRBD1,NA,TRBJ1-4,TRBV19,15,TGTGCCAGTAGGATCCAGGGGGCTTCGGATGAAAAACTGTTTTTT,CASRIQGASDEKLFF
TRBD1,once,TRBJ1-5,TRBV18,14,TGTGCCAGCTCACCCGACAGGGGTCCTCAGCCCCAGCATTTT,CASSPDRGPQPQHF
TRBD1,NA,TRBJ1-3,TRBV20-1,16,TGCAGTGCTAGTAACGGACAGGGGTTGTCACGGAACACCATATATTTT,CSASNGQGLSRNTIYF
NA,NA,TRBJ1-4,TRBV10-3,15,TGTGCCATCAGCCCGACAGTAAAAGCTAATGAAAAACTGTTTTTT,CAISPTVKANEKLFF
TRBD2,NA,TRBJ2-7,TRBV5-4,16,TGTGCCAGCAGCACCCCACGGGGCGGGAGCTCCTACGAGCAGTACTTC,CASSTPRGGSSYEQYF
NA,NA,TRBJ2-1,TRBV5-6,15,TGTGCCAGCAGCAGGGACTTTATAGGCGCCAATGAGCAGTTCTTC,CASSRDFIGANEQFF
NA,NA,TRBJ1-4,TRBV19,14,TGTGCCAGTAGCTCCGGGACACGGACAGAAAAACTGTTTTTT,CASSSGTRTEKLFF
TRBD1,NA,TRBJ1-2,TRBV9,13,TGTGCCAGCAGCCGGACAGGGAACTCTGGCTACACCTTC,CASSRTGNSGYTF
NA,NA,TRBJ2-7,TRBV5-5,13,TGTGCCGGTTCCCGGGCCCTTAGGGGCGAGCAGTACTTC,CAGSRALRGEQYF
NA,NA,TRBJ1-1,TRBV2,16,TGTGCCAGCAGTGGTGGGGTAGGGGGTTTGAACACTGAAGCTTTCTTT,CASSGGVGGLNTEAFF
TRBD2,once,TRBJ2-3,TRBV7-2,14,TGTGCCAGCAGCTTAGTGGCGGGAGAGGATACGCAGTATTTT,CASSLVAGEDTQYF
NA,NA,TRBJ2-3,TRBV5-1,19,TGCGCCAGCAGCCGAAGAAGGACATCTGAACCCGGAGGCACAGATACGCAGTATTTT,CASSRRRTSEPGGTDTQYF
NA,few,TRBJ1-4,TRBV19,15,TGTGCCAGTAGTATACGGCGGGAGGTTAATGAAAAACTGTTTTTT,CASSIRREVNEKLFF
NA,NA,TRBJ1-6,TRBV5-6,14,TGTGCCAGCAGCTTTAAACGGCAGGGTTCACCCCTCCACTTT,CASSFKRQGSPLHF
NA,NA,TRBJ1-3,TRBV6-5,14,TGTGCCAGCTCCCTGAGGGCGGGGGGGGACACCATATATTTT,CASSLRAGGDTIYF
NA,NA,TRBJ2-1,TRBV27,16,TGTGCCAGCAGTTTATTTGCTGGGCCTCGGGGGAATGAGCAGTTCTTC,CASSLFAGPRGNEQFF
NA,NA,TRBJ2-7,TRBV11-2,12,TGTGCCAGCAGCTTAGGGTACGGGTGGGTCCACTTC,CASSLGYGWVHF
TRBD1,NA,TRBJ2-2,TRBV3-1/TRBV3-2,16,TGTGCCAGCAGACCTACCGGGACAGGGGGCTCCGGGGAGCTGTTTTTT,CASRPTGTGGSGELFF
NA,NA,TRBJ1-2,TRBV28,13,TGTGCCAGCAGTTTAATGCAGGGATATGGCTACACCTTC,CASSLMQGYGYTF
NA,NA,TRBJ1-2,TRBV6-5,12,TGTGCCAGCAGTTACGGGGCTGGAGGCTACACCTTC,CASSYGAGGYTF
TRBD1,NA,TRBJ2-7,TRBV10-3,13,TGTGCCATCAGTCCGACAGGGGTGAACGAGCAGTACTTC,CAISPTGVNEQYF
NA,NA,TRBJ2-7,TRBV2,13,TGTGCCAGCAGCGCCCTTGACAGAGGCGAGCAGTACTTC,CASSALDRGEQYF
NA,NA,TRBJ1-1,TRBV2,11,TGTGCCAGCTCCCGGGGGGCTGAAGCTTTCTTT,CASSRGAEAFF
NA,NA,TRBJ1-1,TRBV18,14,TGTGCCAGCTCATCACCCACGGTTACTCGTGAGGCTTTCTTT,CASSSPTVTREAFF
NA,NA,TRBJ1-2,TRBV6-5,14,TGTGCCAGCAGTTACTCTAACAGGAATTACGGCTACACCTTC,CASSYSNRNYGYTF
NA,NA,TRBJ1-6,TRBV28,16,TGTGCCAGCAGCCGGCCTAGACAGGCAGGTATTTCACCCCTCCACTTT,CASSRPRQAGISPLHF
NA,NA,TRBJ1-3,TRBV18,19,TGTGCCAGCTCACCACCGTCCCTCGGTTTTCTAAGCTCTGGAAACACCATATATTTT,CASSPPSLGFLSSGNTIYF
NA,NA,TRBJ2-2,TRBV5-4,16,TGTGCCAGCAGCTTGGCCGGGGTGCTTAACACCGGGGAGCTGTTTTTT,CASSLAGVLNTGELFF
NA,few,TRBJ2-3,TRBV6-6,17,TGTGCCAGCAGTCCCAGACGGCAGGACTTAAGCACAGATACGCAGTATTTT,CASSPRRQDLSTDTQYF
TRBD2,NA,TRBJ2-2,TRBV5-1,17,TGCGCCAGCAGCCCGGGACTAGCGGGAGGGCCCCCCGGGGAGCTGTTTTTT,CASSPGLAGGPPGELFF
NA,NA,TRBJ1-4,TRBV5-4,15,TGTGCCAGCAGCAAGGACACCTCAACTAATGAAAAACTGTTTTTT,CASSKDTSTNEKLFF
TRBD2,NA,TRBJ2-3,TRBV6-5,14,TGTGCCAGCAGTTACCTGCGGGAGGCAGATACGCAGTATTTT,CASSYLREADTQYF
TRBD1,NA,TRBJ1-1,TRBV19,14,TGTGCCAGCCCTGGGGGACAGGGAAACACTGAAGCTTTCTTT,CASPGGQGNTEAFF
NA,NA,TRBJ1-6,TRBV7-9,15,TGTGCCAGCAGCTTAAACGAAAACAGAGACTCACCCCTCCACTTT,CASSLNENRDSPLHF
TRBD1,NA,TRBJ1-2,TRBV10-1,15,TGCGCCAGCAGTGAAACAGGGACAGGGAACTATGGCTACACCTTC,CASSETGTGNYGYTF
NA,NA,TRBJ1-2,TRBV7-9,13,TGTGCCAGCAGCTTCTCAGGCCCCGATGGCTACACCTTC,CASSFSGPDGYTF
NA,NA,TRBJ2-3,TRBV14,13,TGTGCCAGCAGCCCCGCGGGGACAGATACGCAGTATTTT,CASSPAGTDTQYF
NA,NA,TRBJ1-1,TRBV19,13,TGTGCCAGTAGTGTGGCAGGGGATACTGAAGCTTTCTTT,CASSVAGDTEAFF
NA,NA,TRBJ2-3,TRBV2,15,TGTGCCAGCAGGAAGGACAGTCGAGGGACAGATACGCAGTATTTT,CASRKDSRGTDTQYF
NA,NA,TRBJ2-7,TRBV11-2,15,TGTGCCAGCAGCTTAGTACGGGACAACCGCTACGAGCAGTACTTC,CASSLVRDNRYEQYF
NA,NA,TRBJ2-7,TRBV6-5,13,TGTGCCAGCAGGGCGGGGACCTTAATCGAGCAGTACTTC,CASRAGTLIEQYF
NA,NA,TRBJ1-5,TRBV6-5,15,TGTGCCAGCAGTTCGGGGGTATATAGCAATCAGCCCCAGCATTTT,CASSSGVYSNQPQHF
NA,NA,TRBJ1-2,TRBV20-1,10,TGCAGTCTCGGGGACTATGGCTACACCTTC,CSLGDYGYTF
NA,NA,TRBJ1-6,TRBV28,11,TGTGCCACCCGTAAAGCCGCACCCCTCCACTTT,CATRKAAPLHF
NA,NA,TRBJ2-3,TRBV6-5,14,TGTGCCAGCAGCCTACGGAGGAGGGAGGATACGCAGTATTTT,CASSLRRREDTQYF
TRBD1,many,TRBJ2-2,TRBV3-1/TRBV3-2,17,TGTGCCAGCAGCCACCCTCTGGCAGGGGGCGACACCGGGGAGCTGTTTTTT,CASSHPLAGGDTGELFF
NA,NA,TRBJ1-2,TRBV9,14,TGTGCCAGCACTCCAAGGGGGAATTGGTATGGCTACACCTTC,CASTPRGNWYGYTF
NA,NA,TRBJ1-5,TRBV4-1,17,TGCGCCAGCAGCTCGGGACATATGGTGGGAAACAATCAGCCCCAGCATTTT,CASSSGHMVGNNQPQHF
NA,NA,TRBJ2-5,TRBV3-1/TRBV3-2,12,TGTGCCAGCAGCCCCCTCGGGGAGACCCAGTACTTC,CASSPLGETQYF
NA,NA,TRBJ2-3,TRBV2,14,TGTGCCAGCATAGAGGGGACTAGCACAGATACGCAGTATTTT,CASIEGTSTDTQYF
TRBD1,NA,TRBJ2-7,TRBV19,14,TGTGCCAGTAGCCCCCTGGACAGGGGCTACGAGCAGTACTTC,CASSPLDRGYEQYF
NA,NA,TRBJ1-3,TRBV18,14,TGTGCCAGCTCACCACAGGAGGCTGGCAGCACCATATATTTT,CASSPQEAGSTIYF
NA,NA,TRBJ1-2,TRBV18,13,TGTGCCAGCTCACCTGGGGAGCACTATGGCTACACCTTC,CASSPGEHYGYTF
NA,once,TRBJ1-2,TRBV12-3/TRBV12-4,13,TGTGCCAGCAGTTTGAGGACTGGCGGTGGCTACACCTTC,CASSLRTGGGYTF
NA,NA,TRBJ1-2,TRBV9,14,TGTGCCAGCAGCGAACGACAGGAAGGGTATGGCTACACCTTC,CASSERQEGYGYTF